This T cell receptor (beta chain) was obtained from a study of blood T cell repertoires in COVID-19 (dated by TCRdb to about 2020). For the study in its entirety: Collaborator samples came from the United States, Italy and Spain and covered acute and convalescent phases of COVID-19. Sample metadata almost always included a de-identified subject ID, COVID-19 status, age in years and sex. Subjects who had been exposed to COVID-19, were actively infected with it, or had recovered from it provided the deeply sampled blood TCRbeta repertoires that made up the dataset. The material from the prospective study consisted of cDNA or gDNA derived from T cells, B-cell-depleted T cells, or PBMCs. The repertoires were made available in a free public database intended to serve as a resource for research on the immune response to SARS-CoV-2. The samples were drawn from the first 160 participants of the ongoing ImmuneRACE study and from some 1,300 subjects provided by 6 global collaborators. HLA class I and class II types, where available, came from metadata supplied by the sample provider rather than from assay-based typing. What the work shows at the level of the full study, not this receptor alone: The quantity of clinical and demographic metadata differed by source and by participant and was supplied without curation.

The immunoSEQ Assay, a bias-controlled multiplex PCR, was used to amplify TCRbeta CDR3 regions from genomic DNA. From the authors' description of their analysis: The number of nucleated cells in each sample was estimated from the amplification of reference gene primers within the assay. To quantify the absolute abundance of each unique TCRbeta CDR3 rearrangement, sequence reads were collapsed and filtered. For each sample, productive Simpson clonality was calculated as the square root of Simpson's diversity index over productive rearrangements. What TCRdb holds here is the immuneACCESS table cut down to in-frame rearrangements. Part of the clones is not present; checked against another copy, under half of the missing clones reflect an unresolved V gene, and the others are unexplained. V and J calls and clone size are given by that table; D and trimming were obtained from the DNA. In this sample the table shows under 100,000 clones, 90% of which occur a single time. The top ten clonotypes cover about 5.2% of the sample.

Regarding this clone: This clone's antigen is unknown. Base qualities are not provided; no much larger clone lies one nucleotide away.

The CDR3 starts with the cysteine, ends with the phenylalanine, and has 15 residues. Only the CDR3 DNA is retained, 45 bases long and in frame from the first base. V has 4 bases trimmed and J has 0 bases trimmed; junction bases matching no gene number 5. The CDR1 and CDR2 encoded by the germline V gene are SGHVS and FQNEAQ. Collaborating institutions collected whole blood in K2EDTA tubes following their own protocols. Collaborator samples were shipped for TCRbeta analysis as frozen whole blood, isolated PBMCs, or DNA extracted from either sample type. The specimen sequenced was peripheral blood. The receptor was derived from a man aged 50-60 years with acute or convalescent COVID-19. The V and J segments used are TRBV7-8 and TRBJ2-5; TRBD2 matches 7 bases in the middle. The CDR3 reads CASSSGLQYQETQYF. The DNA is as follows: TGTGCCAGCAGCTCGGGACTACAGTACCAAGAGACCCAGTACTTC.